The sequence of this TCR beta chain was determined in a study of T cells in Graves' hyperthyroidism and ophthalmopathy. Pregnant or lactating patients were excluded, as were those with uncontrolled infection or other autoimmune disease. Amplified TCR beta CDR3 regions came from RNA transcripts. First-round RT-PCR with HTBI primers amplified the TCR CDR3 region. TCRdb recomputed calls from the multiplex PCR reads with MiXCR, one row per CDR3 protein. The table has 640,000 or so distinct CDR3 sequences, about 14% seen once. This clonotype was observed at least ten times. The V gene's germline CDR1 is SNHLY and CDR2 FYNNEI. V was shortened by 6 bases and J by 1 base, with 12 bases between the two germline ends. CDR3 length: 14 residues.

This clonotype originated in a woman younger than 30 with Graves' ophthalmopathy. This rearrangement joins TRBV2 to TRBJ1-1, with D possibly TRBD1 on 5 matching bases. The sample taken for sequencing was blood. The DNA of the CDR3 is TGTGCCAGCAGACTGACAGATACGAACACTGAAGCTTTCTTT. This translates into CASRLTDTNTEAFF.